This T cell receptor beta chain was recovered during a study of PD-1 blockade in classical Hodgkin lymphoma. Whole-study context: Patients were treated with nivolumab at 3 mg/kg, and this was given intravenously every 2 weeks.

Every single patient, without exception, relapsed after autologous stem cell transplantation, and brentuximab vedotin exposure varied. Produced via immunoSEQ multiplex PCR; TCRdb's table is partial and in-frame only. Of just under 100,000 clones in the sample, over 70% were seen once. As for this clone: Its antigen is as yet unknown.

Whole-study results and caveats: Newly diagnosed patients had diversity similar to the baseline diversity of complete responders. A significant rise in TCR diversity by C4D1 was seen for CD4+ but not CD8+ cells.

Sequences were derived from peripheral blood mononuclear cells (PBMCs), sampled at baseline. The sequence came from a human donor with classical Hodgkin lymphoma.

CDR3 nucleotides: TGTGCCAGCAGTCGGGACTTCTACAATGAGCAGTTCTTC. Protein: CASSRDFYNEQFF. The chain carries TRBV6-4 and TRBJ2-1; weak D call: TRBD2 (6 bases). Germline-derived CDR1 and CDR2 are MRHNA and SNTAGT. The CDR3 has 13 amino acids. With 5 bases removed from V and 3 bases from J, the gap between germline ends came to 8 bases.